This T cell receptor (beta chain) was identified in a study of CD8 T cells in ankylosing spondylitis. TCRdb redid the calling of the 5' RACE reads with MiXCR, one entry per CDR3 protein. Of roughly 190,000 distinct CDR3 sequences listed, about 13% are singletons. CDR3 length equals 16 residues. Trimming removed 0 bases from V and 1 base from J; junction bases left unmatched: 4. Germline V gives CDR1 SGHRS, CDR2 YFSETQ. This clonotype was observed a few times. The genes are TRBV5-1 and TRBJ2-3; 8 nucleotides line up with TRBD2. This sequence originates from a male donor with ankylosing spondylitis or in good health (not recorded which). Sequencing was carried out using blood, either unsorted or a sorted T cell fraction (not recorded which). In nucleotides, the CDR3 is TGCGCCAGCAGCTTGGCCCGGGGGGGCCGCACAGATACGCAGTATTTT. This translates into CASSLARGGRTDTQYF.